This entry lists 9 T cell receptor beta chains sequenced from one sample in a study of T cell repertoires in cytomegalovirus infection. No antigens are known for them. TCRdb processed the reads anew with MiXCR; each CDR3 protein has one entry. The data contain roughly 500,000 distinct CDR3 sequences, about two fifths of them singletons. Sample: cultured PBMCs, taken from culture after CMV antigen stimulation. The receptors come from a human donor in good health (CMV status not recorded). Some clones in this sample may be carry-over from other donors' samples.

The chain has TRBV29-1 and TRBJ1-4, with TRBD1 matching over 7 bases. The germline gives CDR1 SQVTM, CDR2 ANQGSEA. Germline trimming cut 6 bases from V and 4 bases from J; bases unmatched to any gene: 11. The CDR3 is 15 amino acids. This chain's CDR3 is CSVAGTVQRNEKLFF. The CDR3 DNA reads TGCAGCGTAGCCGGGACAGTCCAACGTAATGAAAAACTGTTTTTT.

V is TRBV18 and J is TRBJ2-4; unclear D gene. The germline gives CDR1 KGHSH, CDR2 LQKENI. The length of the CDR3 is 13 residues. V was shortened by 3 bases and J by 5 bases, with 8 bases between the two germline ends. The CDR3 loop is CASSPWVENIQYF. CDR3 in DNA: TGTGCCAGCTCACCCTGGGTCGAAAACATTCAGTACTTC.

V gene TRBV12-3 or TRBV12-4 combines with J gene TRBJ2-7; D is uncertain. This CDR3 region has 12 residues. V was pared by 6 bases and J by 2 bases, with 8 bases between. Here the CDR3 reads CASRYATYEQYF. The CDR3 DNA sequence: TGTGCCAGCAGATACGCCACCTACGAGCAGTACTTC.

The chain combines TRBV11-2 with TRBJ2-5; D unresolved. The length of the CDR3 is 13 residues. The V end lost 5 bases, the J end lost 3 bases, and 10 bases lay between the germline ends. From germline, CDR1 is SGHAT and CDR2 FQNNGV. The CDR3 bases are TGTGCCAGCAGCCTCATACCCAAAGAGACCCAGTACTTC. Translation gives CASSLIPKETQYF.

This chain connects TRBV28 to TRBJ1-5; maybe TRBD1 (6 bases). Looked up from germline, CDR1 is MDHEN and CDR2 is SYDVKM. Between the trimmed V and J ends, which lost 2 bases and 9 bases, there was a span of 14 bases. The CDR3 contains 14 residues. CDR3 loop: CASSLRQYRAPQHF. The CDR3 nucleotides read TGTGCCAGCAGTTTACGGCAGTACAGGGCGCCCCAGCATTTT.

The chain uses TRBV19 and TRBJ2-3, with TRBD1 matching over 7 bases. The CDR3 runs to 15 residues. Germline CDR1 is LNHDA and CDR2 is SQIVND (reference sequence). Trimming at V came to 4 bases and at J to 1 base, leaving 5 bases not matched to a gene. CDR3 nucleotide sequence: TGTGCCAGTAGTACCAGACAGGGCGGCACAGATACGCAGTATTTT. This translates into CASSTRQGGTDTQYF.

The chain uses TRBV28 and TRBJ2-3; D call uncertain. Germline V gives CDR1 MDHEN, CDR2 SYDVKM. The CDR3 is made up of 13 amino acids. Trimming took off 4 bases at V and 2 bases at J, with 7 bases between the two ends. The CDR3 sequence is CASSSDNTDTQYF. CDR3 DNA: TGTGCCAGCAGTTCTGACAACACAGATACGCAGTATTTT. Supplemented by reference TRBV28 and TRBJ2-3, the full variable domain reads DVKVTQSSRYLVKRTGEKVFLECVQDMDHENMFWYRQDPGLGLRLIYFSYDVKMKEKGDIPEGYSVSREKKERFSLILESASTNQTSMYLCASSSDNTDTQYFGPGTRLTVL.

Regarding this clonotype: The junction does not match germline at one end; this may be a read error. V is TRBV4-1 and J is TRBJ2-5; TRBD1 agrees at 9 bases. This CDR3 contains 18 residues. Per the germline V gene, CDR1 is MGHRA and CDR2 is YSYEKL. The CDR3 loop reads CASSQRVPGQGVREIQYF. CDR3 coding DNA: TGCGCCAGCAGCCAAAGAGTTCCGGGACAGGGCGTTCGAGAGATCCAGTACTTC.

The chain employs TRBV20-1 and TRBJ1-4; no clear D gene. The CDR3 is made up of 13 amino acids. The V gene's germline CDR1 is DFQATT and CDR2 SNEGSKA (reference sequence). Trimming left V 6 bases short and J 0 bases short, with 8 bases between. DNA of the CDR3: TGCAGTGCCAGACAAACAACTAATGAAAAACTGTTTTTT. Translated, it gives CSARQTTNEKLFF.